Each of the 9 T cell receptor beta chains below was sequenced from the same sample in a study of regulatory T cells in long-lasting Graves disease. Library construction for TCR beta used iRepertoire HTBI primers and Arm-PCR of CDR3 regions. Each CDR3 protein is one row after TCRdb ran MiXCR on the multiplex PCR reads. There are roughly 380,000 distinct CDR3 sequences in the sample; over 15% occur only once, and 25% to 30% lies in the top ten. Time point meaning: newly diagnosed GD, antithyroid drugs for less than 3 months. Researchers made the TCR library from RNA that was extracted from PBMCs. This sample was shared with a second study, whose subject was T cells in Graves' hyperthyroidism and ophthalmopathy.

Material: peripheral blood mononuclear cells (PBMCs), obtained at new diagnosis, from a patient treated with antithyroid drugs. The receptor source for this set is a man aged 40-49 years with Graves disease.

The chain has TRBV19 and TRBJ2-5, with D perhaps TRBD2 (6 bases). This CDR3 is built from 12 residues. CDR1 and CDR2 (germline): LNHDA, SQIVND (reference sequence). The V end was cut by 5 bases, the J end by 3 bases, with 7 bases between. For the CDR3, the DNA is TGTGCCAGTAGTGGAGGGGAAGAGACCCAGTACTTC. This encodes CASSGGEETQYF.

The J gene is TRBJ1-2, the V gene TRBV29-1; D remains unclear. The CDR3 consists of 10 residues. The V end lost 6 bases, the J end lost 4 bases, and 6 bases lay between the germline ends. Germline V gene sequence: CDR1 SQVTM, CDR2 ANQGSEA. This CDR3 is CSVDSYGYTF. CDR3 sequence (DNA): TGCAGCGTAGACTCCTATGGCTACACCTTC.

This clonotype has a count of ten or more. The chain carries TRBV18 and TRBJ2-1, with 9 bases matching TRBD2. Germline values: CDR1 KGHSH, CDR2 LQKENI. This CDR3 has 16 residues. Trimming removed 6 bases from V and 0 bases from J; junction bases left unmatched: 6. The CDR3 protein is CASSRTSVSSYNEQFF. The CDR3 nucleotides read TGTGCCAGCTCGCGGACTAGCGTCAGCTCCTACAATGAGCAGTTCTTC.

This clonotype was seen at least ten times. The gene calls are TRBV5-6 and TRBJ2-7; unclear D gene. V was shortened by 7 bases and J by 5 bases, with 10 bases between the two germline ends. This CDR3 is 11 amino acids long. CDR1 and CDR2 from the germline V gene are SGHDT and YYEEEE. The CDR3 here is CASAFSNEQYF. In DNA, the CDR3 is TGTGCCAGCGCCTTTTCCAACGAGCAGTACTTC.

V and J are TRBV20-1 and TRBJ2-3, with D maybe TRBD2 (5 bases). The CDR3 has 14 residues. V gave up 6 bases and J gave up 0 bases, with 13 bases separating them. Per germline, CDR1 DFQATT and CDR2 SNEGSKA (reference sequence). CDR3 amino acids: CSAREGSSTDTQYF. For the CDR3, the DNA is TGCAGTGCGAGGGAAGGCTCTAGCACAGATACGCAGTATTTT.

This clonotype was counted ten times or more. The J gene is TRBJ1-2, the V gene TRBV28; 7 positions agree with TRBD1. The germline V gene has CDR1 MDHEN and CDR2 SYDVKM. V trimming: 6 bases; J trimming: 4 bases; junction bases outside the gene matches: 11. This CDR3 has 15 amino acids. The CDR3 DNA follows: TGTGCCAGCAGAACAACAGGGGATTCGGGCTATGGCTACACCTTC. Protein sequence: CASRTTGDSGYGYTF.

This clonotype was counted only a few times. The genes are TRBV29-1 and TRBJ1-2; TRBD1 might be the D (6 bases). Germline CDR1 and CDR2: SQVTM and ANQGSEA. Trimming took off 5 bases at V and 3 bases at J, with 7 bases between the two ends. The CDR3 consists of 11 residues. CDR3 sequence (DNA): TGCAGCGTTCCAGGGGACTATGGCTACACCTTC. Residues: CSVPGDYGYTF.

This clonotype was counted at least ten times. The gene calls are TRBV12-3 or TRBV12-4 and TRBJ1-1, with D tentatively TRBD1 (6 bases). V gave up 6 bases and J gave up 5 bases, with 19 bases separating them. The CDR3 runs 15 residues. CDR3 loop: CASSLMGGVRTEAFF. The CDR3 DNA follows: TGTGCCAGCAGCCTGATGGGGGGCGTGAGGACTGAAGCTTTCTTT.

The chain has TRBV20-1 and TRBJ2-1; 7 positions agree with TRBD2. Per the germline V gene, CDR1 is DFQATT and CDR2 is SNEGSKA (reference sequence). The CDR3 extends over 14 amino acids. Trimming at V came to 5 bases and at J to 2 bases, leaving 6 bases not matched to a gene. CDR3 in DNA: TGCAGTGCTTCGGCGGGGGAGACCTACAATGAGCAGTTCTTC. It codes for CSASAGETYNEQFF.